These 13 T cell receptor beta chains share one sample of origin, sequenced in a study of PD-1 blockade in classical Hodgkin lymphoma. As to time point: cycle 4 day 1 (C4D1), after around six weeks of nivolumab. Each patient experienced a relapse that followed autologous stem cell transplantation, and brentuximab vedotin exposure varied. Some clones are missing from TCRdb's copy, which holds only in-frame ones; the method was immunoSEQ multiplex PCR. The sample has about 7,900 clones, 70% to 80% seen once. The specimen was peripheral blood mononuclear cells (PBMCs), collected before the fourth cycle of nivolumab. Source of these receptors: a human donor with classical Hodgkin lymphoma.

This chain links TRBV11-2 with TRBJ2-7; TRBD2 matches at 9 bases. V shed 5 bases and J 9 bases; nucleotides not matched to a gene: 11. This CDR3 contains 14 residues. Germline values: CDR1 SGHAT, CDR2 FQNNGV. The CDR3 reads CASSQARSGGRQYF. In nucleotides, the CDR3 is TGTGCCAGCAGCCAAGCCAGGAGCGGGGGGAGGCAGTACTTC.

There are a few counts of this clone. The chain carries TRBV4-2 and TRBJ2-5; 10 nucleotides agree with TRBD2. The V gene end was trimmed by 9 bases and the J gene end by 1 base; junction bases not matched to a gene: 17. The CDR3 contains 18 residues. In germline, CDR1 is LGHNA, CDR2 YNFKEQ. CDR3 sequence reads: CASGSGRLAGASQETQYF. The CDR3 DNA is TGTGCCAGTGGCTCCGGACGGCTAGCGGGGGCTTCCCAAGAGACCCAGTACTTC.

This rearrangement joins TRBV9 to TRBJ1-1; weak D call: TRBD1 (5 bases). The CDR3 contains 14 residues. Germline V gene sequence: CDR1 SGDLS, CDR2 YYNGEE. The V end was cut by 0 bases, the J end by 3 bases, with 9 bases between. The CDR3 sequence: CASSVGLGDTEAFF. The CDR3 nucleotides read TGTGCCAGCAGCGTAGGGTTGGGGGACACTGAAGCTTTCTTT.

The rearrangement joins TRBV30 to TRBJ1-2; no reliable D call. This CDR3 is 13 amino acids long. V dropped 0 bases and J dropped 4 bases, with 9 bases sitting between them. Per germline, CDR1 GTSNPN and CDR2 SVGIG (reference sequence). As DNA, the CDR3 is TGTGCCTGGAGTGTAATGGAGGGCTATGGCTACACCTTC. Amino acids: CAWSVMEGYGYTF. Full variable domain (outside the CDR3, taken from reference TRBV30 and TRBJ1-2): SQTIHQWPATLVQPVGSPLSLECTVEGTSNPNLYWYRQAAGRGLQLLFYSVGIGQISSEVPQNLSASRPQDRQFILSSKKLLLSDSGFYLCAWSVMEGYGYTFGSGTRLTVV.

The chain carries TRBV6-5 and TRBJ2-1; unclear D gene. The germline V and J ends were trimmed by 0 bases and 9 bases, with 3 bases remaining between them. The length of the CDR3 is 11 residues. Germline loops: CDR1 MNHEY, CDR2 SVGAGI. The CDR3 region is CASSYSGEQFF. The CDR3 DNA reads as TGTGCCAGCAGTTACTCGGGTGAGCAGTTCTTC.

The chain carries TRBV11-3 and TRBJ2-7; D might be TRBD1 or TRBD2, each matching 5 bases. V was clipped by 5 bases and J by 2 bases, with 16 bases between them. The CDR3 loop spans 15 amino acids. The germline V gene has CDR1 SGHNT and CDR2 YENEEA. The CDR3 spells CASSLPGPNTYEQYF. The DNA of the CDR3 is TGTGCCAGCAGCCTACCGGGACCCAATACCTACGAGCAGTACTTC.

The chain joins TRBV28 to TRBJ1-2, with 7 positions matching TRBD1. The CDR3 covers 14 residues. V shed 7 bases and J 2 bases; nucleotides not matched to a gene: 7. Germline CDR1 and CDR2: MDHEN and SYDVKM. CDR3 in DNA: TGTGCCAGCACCCCAGGGGGAAAAAACTATGGCTACACCTTC. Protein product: CASTPGGKNYGYTF.

In nucleotides, the CDR3 is TGCGCCAGCAGCCTTCGAGGGGGGAACGAGCAGTTCTTC. Translated: CASSLRGGNEQFF. The V and J genes are TRBV4-3 and TRBJ2-1; D possibly matches TRBD1 or TRBD2 (6 bases each). The CDR3 length is 13 residues. Trimming pared 4 bases from V and 10 bases from J, leaving 14 bases between. Germline V gene data show CDR1 as LGHNA and CDR2 as YSLEER.

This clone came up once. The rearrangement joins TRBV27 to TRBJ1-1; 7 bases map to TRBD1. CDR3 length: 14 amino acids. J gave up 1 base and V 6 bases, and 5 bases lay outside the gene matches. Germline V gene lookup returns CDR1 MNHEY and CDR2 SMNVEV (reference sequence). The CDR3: CASRYQGGNTEAFF. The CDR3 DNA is TGTGCCAGCAGGTATCAGGGGGGGAACACTGAAGCTTTCTTT.

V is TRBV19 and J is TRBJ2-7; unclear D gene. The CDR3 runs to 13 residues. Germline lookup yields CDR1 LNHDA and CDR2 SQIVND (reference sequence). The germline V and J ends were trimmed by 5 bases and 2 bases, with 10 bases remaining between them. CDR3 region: CASSDRATYEQYF. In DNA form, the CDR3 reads TGTGCCAGTAGTGACCGGGCCACCTACGAGCAGTACTTC.

CDR3 bases: TGCGCCAGCAGCTTGGCCCGGGGGCAGGGCAGTGGTGTGAACACTGAAGCTTTCTTT. This codes for CASSLARGQGSGVNTEAFF. V and J are TRBV5-1 and TRBJ1-1; TRBD1 is a possible D gene (6 bases). The germline V gene has CDR1 SGHRS and CDR2 YFSETQ. The CDR3 runs 19 residues. V lost 0 bases and J 0 bases, leaving 21 bases between the germline ends.

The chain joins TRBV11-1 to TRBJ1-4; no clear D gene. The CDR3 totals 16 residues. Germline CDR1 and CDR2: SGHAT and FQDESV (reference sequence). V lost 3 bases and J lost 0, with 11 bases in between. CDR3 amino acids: CASSFGRSATNEKLFF. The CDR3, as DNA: TGTGCCAGCAGCTTTGGCAGGTCTGCAACTAATGAAAAACTGTTTTTT.

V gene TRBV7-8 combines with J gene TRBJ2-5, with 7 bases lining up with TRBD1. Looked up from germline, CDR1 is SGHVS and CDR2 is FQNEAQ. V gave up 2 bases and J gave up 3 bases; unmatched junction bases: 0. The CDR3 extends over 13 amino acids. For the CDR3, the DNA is TGTGCCAGCAGCTTAACAGGGGAAGAGACCCAGTACTTC. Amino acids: CASSLTGEETQYF.